Listed here is a single T cell receptor beta chain. The germline V gene encodes CDR1 LGHDT and CDR2 YNNKEL (reference sequence). V dropped 0 bases and J dropped 3 bases, with 21 bases sitting between them. This CDR3 is 18 amino acids long. The data belong to a study of blood T cell repertoires in COVID-19. Study as a whole: COVID-19 samples, acute and convalescent, were from the United States, Italy and Spain.

Using immunoSEQ multiplex PCR, the repertoire was profiled, and TCRdb retains in-frame clones only, with some absent. The table shows about 200,000 clones, with roughly nine tenths occurring only once. The clonotype comes from a woman younger than 30 who had recovered from COVID-19. Sequencing was done on a sample of PBMCs or T cells enriched from blood (not recorded which). V and J are TRBV3-1 (or the pseudogene TRBV3-2) and TRBJ2-7, with a tentative D call TRBD2 (5 bases). CDR3 protein: CASSQDIRTAPRHYEQYF. For the CDR3, the DNA is TGTGCCAGCAGCCAAGATATTAGGACTGCTCCACGACACTACGAGCAGTACTTC.